This entry lists 17 T cell receptor beta chains sequenced from one sample in a study of synovial regulatory T cells in juvenile arthritis. Using immunoSEQ multiplex PCR, the repertoire was profiled, and TCRdb retains in-frame clones only, with some absent. The sample yields roughly 2,800 clones, of which the top ten take up approximately 12%. The synovial samples were synovial fluid, paired with peripheral blood from each active arthritis patient. The sequencing input was Treg cells from the synovium. The receptors come from a donor between 2 and 29 years old with juvenile idiopathic arthritis.

This clone is called medium-sized (0.01 to 0.1%) based on its frequency. The chain recombines TRBV4-2 with TRBJ1-2; TCRdb returns TRBD1, unconfirmable since there is no DNA. CDR3 length: 18 residues. No DNA sequence was recorded. Germline-derived CDR1 and CDR2 are LGHNA and YNFKEQ. The CDR3: CASSFSGTGGAGLDGYTF.

This rearrangement joins TRBV7-2 to TRBJ2-2; lacking DNA, the TRBD2 call made by TCRdb goes unchecked. The CDR3 is 16 amino acids. The record lacks a DNA sequence. The germline gives CDR1 SGHTA, CDR2 FQGNSA. The CDR3 spells CASSVRLAANTGELFF. The full variable domain, its missing parts supplied by reference TRBV7-2 and TRBJ2-2, is GAGVSQSPSNKVTEKGKDVELRCDPISGHTALYWYRQSLGQGLEFLIYFQGNSAPDKSGLPSDRFSAERTGGSVSTLTIQRTQQEDSAVYLCASSVRLAANTGELFFGEGSRLTVL.

The gene calls are TRBV29-1 and TRBJ2-3; as DNA is missing, the TRBD2 call by TCRdb cannot be tested. The length of the CDR3 is 15 residues. DNA is not on record. Germline loops: CDR1 SQVTM, CDR2 ANQGSEA. CDR3 residues: CSAAATSGITDTQYF.

The chain joins TRBV2 to TRBJ1-2; with no DNA, the TCRdb D assignment of TRBD1 cannot be verified. Germline lookup yields CDR1 SNHLY and CDR2 FYNNEI. CDR3 length: 16 residues. No DNA has been recorded. CDR3: CASSSDRVGPYYGYTF.

This clone is labeled medium-sized based on frequency. V and J are TRBV6-1 and TRBJ1-4; absent DNA, TCRdb's TRBD1 call cannot be checked. The germline V gene encodes CDR1 MNHNS and CDR2 SASEGT. The CDR3 consists of 15 residues. There is no recorded DNA. The CDR3 sequence: CASSIRDRADEKLFF.

V is TRBV2 and J is TRBJ1-1; TCRdb outputs TRBD1, but without DNA this stays unchecked. There are 15 residues in the CDR3. Nucleotide data are not available. Germline lookup yields CDR1 SNHLY and CDR2 FYNNEI. The CDR3 is CASSGQGIGNTEAFF. The entire variable domain, with the rest obtained from reference TRBV2 and TRBJ1-1, is as follows: EPEVTQTPSHQVTQMGQEVILRCVPISNHLYFYWYRQILGQKVEFLVSFYNNEISEKSEIFDDQFSVERPDGSNFTLKIRSTKLEDSAMYFCASSGQGIGNTEAFFGQGTRLTVV.

The genes are TRBV4-1 and TRBJ2-3. The CDR3 length is 14 residues. No DNA accompanies this entry. Germline V gives CDR1 MGHRA, CDR2 YSYEKL. The CDR3 here is CASSQVTGLGTQYF.

This clone is deemed medium-sized by its frequency. V usage is TRBV5-4 and J usage is TRBJ1-2; the D call of TRBD1 rests on TCRdb alone, since no DNA is present to check it. Germline assignment: CDR1 SGHNT and CDR2 YYREEE (reference sequence). CDR3 length: 16 amino acids. The record lacks a DNA sequence. This chain's CDR3 is CASSSDRKTGNYGYTF. Full variable domain (missing parts from reference TRBV5-4 and TRBJ1-2): ETGVTQSPTHLIKTRGQQVTLRCSSQSGHNTVSWYQQALGQGPQFIFQYYREEENGRGNFPPRFSGLQFPNYSSELNVNALELDDSALYLCASSSDRKTGNYGYTFGSGTRLTVV.

V gene TRBV6-5 combines with J gene TRBJ2-7; the TRBD2 assignment by TCRdb is unverifiable without DNA. Germline lookup yields CDR1 MNHEY and CDR2 SVGAGI. The CDR3 is 14 residues long. Nucleotide data are not available. CDR3 sequence reads: CASSSSVNAYEQYF.

This chain connects TRBV4-1 to TRBJ2-3; TCRdb selects TRBD2, and the lack of DNA leaves this call unchecked. Per germline, CDR1 MGHRA and CDR2 YSYEKL. CDR3 length: 15 residues. The protein alone is recorded here. The chain's CDR3 is CASSRGTSDSDTQYF.

This clone is classed as medium-sized (0.01 to 0.1%) by frequency. The V and J genes are TRBV7-9 and TRBJ2-7; as DNA is missing, the TRBD2 call by TCRdb cannot be tested. The CDR3 loop spans 14 amino acids. DNA was not recorded. Germline CDR1 SEHNR, CDR2 FQNEAQ (reference sequence). The CDR3 spells CASSLSAGTYEQYF. Complete variable domain (other parts from reference TRBV7-9 and TRBJ2-7): DTGVSQNPRHKITKRGQNVTFRCDPISEHNRLYWYRQTLGQGPEFLTYFQNEAQLEKSRLLSDRFSAERPKGSFSTLEIQRTEQGDSAMYLCASSLSAGTYEQYFGPGTRLTVT.

Its frequency marks this clone as medium-sized. The chain employs TRBV4-1 and TRBJ1-1; TCRdb picks TRBD1, but there is no DNA to check that call. The germline CDR1 and CDR2 sequences are MGHRA and YSYEKL. This CDR3 is 17 amino acids long. DNA is not recorded here. This CDR3 is CASSLRVRDRKGAEAFF.

The chain joins TRBV27 to TRBJ2-3; there is no DNA to check the TCRdb D call of TRBD2. This CDR3 spans 12 amino acids. Only the protein sequence is given. Germline-derived CDR1 and CDR2 are MNHEY and SMNVEV (reference sequence). This CDR3 is CASSPRPDTQYF.

The rearrangement uses TRBV5-1 and TRBJ1-1. Germline V gene sequence: CDR1 SGHRS, CDR2 YFSETQ. The CDR3 consists of 16 residues. The protein alone is recorded here. CDR3 sequence: CASRGLLGYEGTEAFF.

The V call is TRBV27, the J call TRBJ2-3; TCRdb reports TRBD2, a call that lacks DNA to check it against. Germline CDR1 reads MNHEY; CDR2 reads SMNVEV (reference sequence). CDR3 length: 19 amino acids. DNA is not recorded here. CDR3: CASSRPGLAGRIGKDTQYF.

V gene TRBV10-2 combines with J gene TRBJ1-5. The germline gives CDR1 WSHSY, CDR2 SAAADI. The CDR3 sequence is 14 residues long. The protein alone is recorded here. The CDR3 region is CASSETGGGQPQHF.

This chain uses TRBV7-2 with TRBJ2-4; TCRdb outputs TRBD1, but without DNA this stays unchecked. The CDR3 has 18 residues. The record lacks a DNA sequence. In germline, CDR1 is SGHTA, CDR2 FQGNSA. The chain's CDR3 is CASSAHWDTYTFKNIQYF. The full variable domain, with the rest looked up from reference TRBV7-2 and TRBJ2-4, is GAGVSQSPSNKVTEKGKDVELRCDPISGHTALYWYRQSLGQGLEFLIYFQGNSAPDKSGLPSDRFSAERTGGSVSTLTIQRTQQEDSAVYLCASSAHWDTYTFKNIQYFGAGTRLSVL.